The 20 T cell receptor beta chains below come from one sample, sequenced in a study of blood T cell repertoires in COVID-19. Method: immunoSEQ multiplex PCR; TCRdb's copy keeps in-frame clones and lacks some. The sample has 180,000 or so clones, more than 70% seen once. The sample comprised PBMCs or T cells enriched from blood (not recorded which). These TCRs come from a woman aged 50 to 65 in a cohort exposed to, infected with or recovered from COVID-19 (not recorded which).

The rearrangement uses TRBV9 and TRBJ2-2; 12 bases are shared with TRBD2. Germline CDR1 is SGDLS and CDR2 is YYNGEE. Germline trimming cut 4 bases from V and 4 bases from J; bases unmatched to any gene: 2. The CDR3 loop spans 15 amino acids. Written as DNA, the CDR3 is TGTGCCAGCAGCAAACTAGCGGGGGGCACCGGGGAGCTGTTTTTT. It codes for CASSKLAGGTGELFF.

The rearrangement uses TRBV11-3 and TRBJ2-1; 10 bases are a match to TRBD1. The length of the CDR3 is 14 residues. J gave up 9 bases and V 4 bases, and 6 bases lay outside the gene matches. CDR1 is SGHNT and CDR2 is YENEEA in the germline V gene. CDR3 DNA sequence: TGTGCCAGCAGCTCGGGGACAGGGGCAAGTGAGCAGTTCTTC. It specifies CASSSGTGASEQFF.

The chain couples TRBV3-1 (or the pseudogene TRBV3-2) to TRBJ2-3; TRBD1 agrees at 9 bases. The CDR3 runs to 19 residues. V lost 1 base and J lost 0; bases outside the gene matches: 11. The germline CDR1 and CDR2 sequences are LGHDT and YNNKEL (reference sequence). CDR3: CASSQGGSRTGDSTDTQYF. CDR3 sequence (DNA): TGTGCCAGCAGCCAAGGCGGGAGTAGGACAGGGGATAGCACAGATACGCAGTATTTT.

The chain employs TRBV11-2 and TRBJ1-5; maybe TRBD1 (6 bases). The V and J ends lost 3 bases and 2 bases respectively, with 8 bases between them. The CDR3 extends over 14 amino acids. CDR1 and CDR2 (germline): SGHAT, FQNNGV. The CDR3 coding sequence is TGTGCCAGCAGCTTGTCAGGGGGCAATCAGCCCCAGCATTTT. It is translated as CASSLSGGNQPQHF.

V usage is TRBV3-1 (or the pseudogene TRBV3-2) and J usage is TRBJ2-1, with 13 bases fitting TRBD2. Germline CDR1 LGHDT, CDR2 YNNKEL (reference sequence). The CDR3 contains 15 residues. V shed 3 bases, J shed 12 bases, and the junction held 8 bases outside the gene matches. This CDR3 reads CASSQTSGRQEGQFF. The CDR3, as DNA: TGTGCCAGCAGCCAGACTAGCGGGAGGCAGGAGGGGCAGTTCTTC.

The chain carries TRBV28 and TRBJ1-3; D gene unclear. The CDR3 runs to 16 residues. The V and J ends lost 4 bases and 0 bases respectively, with 13 bases between them. Germline V gene sequence: CDR1 MDHEN, CDR2 SYDVKM. Written as DNA, the CDR3 is TGTGCCAGCAGTTCCCCCGGTCGTAGCTCTGGAAACACCATATATTTT. Encoded protein: CASSSPGRSSGNTIYF.

The J gene is TRBJ1-1, the V gene TRBV7-2; a weak D match, TRBD1 (6 bases). This CDR3 spans 13 amino acids. Trimming took off 5 bases at V and 6 bases at J, with 13 bases between the two ends. Germline loops: CDR1 SGHTA, CDR2 FQGNSA. Written as DNA, the CDR3 is TGTGCCAGCAGCCGCGAGGGGGTTGCTGAAGCTTTCTTT. Translating gives CASSREGVAEAFF.

The J gene is TRBJ1-1, the V gene TRBV2; 7 bases map to TRBD1. CDR3 length: 15 amino acids. The J segment lost 4 bases and the V segment lost 0 bases, leaving 5 bases of the junction unmatched. Germline assignment: CDR1 SNHLY and CDR2 FYNNEI. CDR3 in DNA: TGTGCCAGCAGTGAAGCGCTGACAGGGTTCACTGAAGCTTTCTTT. Translated, it gives CASSEALTGFTEAFF. Using reference TRBV2 and TRBJ1-1 for the parts outside the CDR3, the full variable domain is EPEVTQTPSHQVTQMGQEVILRCVPISNHLYFYWYRQILGQKVEFLVSFYNNEISEKSEIFDDQFSVERPDGSNFTLKIRSTKLEDSAMYFCASSEALTGFTEAFFGQGTRLTVV.

The chain has TRBV6-2 or TRBV6-3 and TRBJ2-6, with 10 bases lining up with TRBD1. After removal of 5 bases from V and 2 bases from J, the junction contained 9 bases not matched to a gene. The CDR3 is 18 residues long. Germline V gene sequence: CDR1 MNHEY, CDR2 SVGEGT. In nucleotides, the CDR3 is TGTGCCAGCAGTCAGACAGGGGGCGCAGGAACTGGGGCCAACGTCCTGACTTTC. Translation gives CASSQTGGAGTGANVLTF.

The chain couples TRBV28 to TRBJ1-5; perhaps TRBD1 as D (6 bases). The V end was cut by 5 bases, the J end by 7 bases, with 18 bases between. Germline CDR1 MDHEN, CDR2 SYDVKM. The CDR3 runs 15 residues. The CDR3 spells CASSTTTGGRQPQHF. The CDR3 DNA sequence: TGTGCCAGCAGTACGACGACGGGGGGCAGGCAGCCCCAGCATTTT.

The J gene is TRBJ2-6, the V gene TRBV5-1; D not resolved. The germline V gene encodes CDR1 SGHRS and CDR2 YFSETQ. This CDR3 comprises 16 residues. Trimming shortened V by 0 bases and J by 0 bases, and 7 bases separated the two germline ends. CDR3 coding DNA: TGCGCCAGCAGCTTGGATGTCGGCTCTGGGGCCAACGTCCTGACTTTC. Residues: CASSLDVGSGANVLTF.

The chain joins TRBV14 to TRBJ2-7; TRBD1 agrees at 9 bases. The CDR3 contains 15 residues. Trimming at V came to 1 base and at J to 3 bases, leaving 4 bases not matched to a gene. The germline V gene has CDR1 SGHDN and CDR2 FVKESK. The DNA of the CDR3 is TGTGCCAGCAGCCAAGTTGGGACAGGGCTCTACGAGCAGTACTTC. Protein sequence: CASSQVGTGLYEQYF.

The V and J genes are TRBV24-1 and TRBJ1-4, with TRBD1 matching 9 bases. With V trimmed by 4 bases and J by 5 bases, 7 bases remained unmatched. The germline CDR1 and CDR2 sequences are KGHDR and SFDVKD. This CDR3 has 16 residues. This CDR3 is CATSDRKTGGNEKLFF. Here the CDR3 DNA reads TGTGCCACCAGTGACCGAAAGACAGGGGGAAATGAAAAACTGTTTTTT.

The rearrangement uses TRBV4-2 and TRBJ1-2, with a possible D match to TRBD1 (5 bases). The V and J ends lost 0 bases and 6 bases respectively, with 14 bases between them. CDR1 is LGHNA, CDR2 YNFKEQ, per germline. The CDR3 length is 15 residues. For the CDR3, the DNA is TGTGCCAGCAGCCAAGAACCGACAGCGCCCAATGGCTACACCTTC. It specifies CASSQEPTAPNGYTF.

J is TRBJ1-1 and V is TRBV9, with D unclear. This CDR3 region has 13 residues. Deletions cut 3 bases from V and 0 bases from J, with 6 bases between. The V gene's germline CDR1 is SGDLS and CDR2 YYNGEE. CDR3 protein: CASSEYLNTEAFF. The CDR3 DNA sequence: TGTGCCAGCAGCGAATACTTGAACACTGAAGCTTTCTTT.

This sequence joins TRBV28 and TRBJ1-1; 7 bases are shared with TRBD1. The ends lost 5 bases at V and 10 bases at J; junction bases unmatched: 7. The V gene's germline CDR1 is MDHEN and CDR2 SYDVKM. The CDR3 contains 12 residues. The CDR3 DNA is TGTGCCAGCAGTCCGGCAGGGGGTGCAGCTTTCTTT. This gives the protein CASSPAGGAAFF. The variable domain in full, with the rest retrieved from reference TRBV28 and TRBJ1-1, is DVKVTQSSRYLVKRTGEKVFLECVQDMDHENMFWYRQDPGLGLRLIYFSYDVKMKEKGDIPEGYSVSREKKERFSLILESASTNQTSMYLCASSPAGGAAFFGQGTRLTVV.

The chain employs TRBV20-1 and TRBJ1-1; 12 nucleotides agree with TRBD1. This CDR3 has 17 residues. V dropped 3 bases and J dropped 3; count of bases not matched to a gene: 11. Germline lookup yields CDR1 DFQATT and CDR2 SNEGSKA (reference sequence). DNA of the CDR3: TGCAGTGCTAGTATCCGGGACAGGGGGCAAAGGGACACTGAAGCTTTCTTT. Translating gives CSASIRDRGQRDTEAFF.

The chain is built from TRBV10-3 and TRBJ1-2, with TRBD1 as a possible D gene (5 bases). Per the germline V gene, CDR1 is ENHRY and CDR2 is SYGVKD. V lost 2 bases and J lost 7, with 20 bases in between. The CDR3 has 16 amino acids. DNA of the CDR3: TGTGCCATCAGTGAGCGTTCTTCAGGGTGGTCGTCTGGCTACACCTTC. Encoded protein: CAISERSSGWSSGYTF.

This chain connects TRBV6-5 to TRBJ1-2; 7 bases agree with TRBD1. Germline CDR1 and CDR2: MNHEY and SVGAGI. The V gene end was trimmed by 3 bases and the J gene end by 4 bases; junction bases not matched to a gene: 5. The CDR3 extends over 14 amino acids. CDR3 in DNA: TGTGCCAGCAGTTATACAGGGGAAGGCTATGGCTACACCTTC. It yields the protein CASSYTGEGYGYTF.

The chain couples TRBV15 to TRBJ1-1; D is perhaps TRBD1 (6 bases). V was trimmed by 7 bases and J by 6 bases, leaving 18 bases between them. The CDR3 runs to 14 residues. The germline V gene has CDR1 LNHNV and CDR2 YYDKDF (reference sequence). The CDR3 spells CATMIGGADPEAFF. Here the CDR3 DNA reads TGTGCCACCATGATCGGGGGGGCGGACCCTGAAGCTTTCTTT.